This TCR beta chain was captured in a study of T cells in Graves' hyperthyroidism and ophthalmopathy. Using RNA transcripts as the source, TCR beta CDR3 regions were amplified. TCR CDR3 underwent first-round RT-PCR with the HTBI primer set. Using its own MiXCR run on the multiplex PCR reads, TCRdb lists one record per CDR3 protein. The sample lists nearly 750,000 distinct CDR3 sequences, just over 35% occurring once. General observations from the study: The model made its ophthalmopathy prediction, and onset followed a median roughly 6.5 months later.

About this clonotype: Its specificity is not known.

The CDR3 totals 12 residues. Germline assignment: CDR1 ENHRY and CDR2 SYGVKD. V was clipped by 2 bases and J by 15 bases; unmatched bases: 5. The sequenced sample was blood. The genes are TRBV10-3 and TRBJ2-2, with 8 bases fitting TRBD1. The clonotype comes from a woman in her 40s with Graves' hyperthyroidism. In DNA form, the CDR3 reads TGTGCCATCAGTGAGGGGACAGGTTCGGTGTTTTTT. Amino acids: CAISEGTGSVFF.